Listed below are T cell receptor beta chains from one sample, sequenced in a study of shared clonotypes between healthy human individuals. Repertoires were generated with immunoSEQ multiplex PCR, while TCRdb's copy carries only in-frame clones and drops some. The sample gives over a million clones, around 98% of which show up once; around 0.47% is in the top ten. The material sequenced was naive CD4+ T cells sorted from blood. The receptors shown here come from a man aged 25-45 years in good health. CDR3s include the opening cysteine and the closing phenylalanine or tryptophan. Fields, in order: clone size, D gene, J gene, V gene, CDR3 DNA, CDR3 protein. D genes are given only for firm matches. The size entry is marked missing in some rows and otherwise reads once, few, many or a size class.

. . TRBJ2-2 TRBV5-4 TGTGCCAGCAGCCCGGTGGCTGGGGCCGCCGGGGAGCTGTTTTTT CASSPVAGAAGELFF
. . TRBJ2-4 TRBV18 TGTGCCAGCTCACAGACCGGGACGGCCAAAAACATTCAGTACTTC CASSQTGTAKNIQYF
. TRBD2 TRBJ2-2 TRBV7-3 TGTGCCAGCAGCCGGACTAGCGGGCCGCCCGGGGAGCTGTTTTTT CASSRTSGPPGELFF
. TRBD2 TRBJ2-7 TRBV7-9 TGTGCCAGCAGCTCAGGCGGACTAGCGGGCAGCTCCTACGAGCAGTACTTC CASSSGGLAGSSYEQYF
. . TRBJ2-6 TRBV2 TGTGCTACCCACCCACCCTCTGGGGCCAACGTCCTGACTTTC CATHPPSGANVLTF
. TRBD1 TRBJ1-2 TRBV9 TGTGCCAGCAGCGACGGGACAGGGTCGGGGTATGGCTACACCTTC CASSDGTGSGYGYTF
. TRBD1 TRBJ2-2 TRBV19 TGTGCCAGTAGTATAGATGGCGGAGGCAGGGGGAAAAAAAACACCGGGGAGCTGTTTTTT CASSIDGGGRGKKNTGELFF
. . TRBJ1-3 TRBV5-1 TGCGCCAGCAGCTTGGGGCAGAACTCTGGAAACACCATATATTTT CASSLGQNSGNTIYF
once . TRBJ2-7 TRBV6-5 TGTGCCAGCAGTTACTCCTCCGGGACACCATCTTACGAGCAGTACTTC CASSYSSGTPSYEQYF
. . TRBJ1-2 TRBV7-2 TGTGCCAGCAGCAATACAGCGTCTAACTATGGCTACACCTTC CASSNTASNYGYTF
. . TRBJ1-1 TRBV27 TGTGCCAGCAGTTTATGGGAGGCTGGGGCTGAAGCTTTCTTT CASSLWEAGAEAFF
. . TRBJ2-6 TRBV5-1 TGCGCCAGTAAAGACAGGTCAAAAACCTCTGGGGCCAACGTCCTGACTTTC CASKDRSKTSGANVLTF
. . TRBJ2-5 TRBV27 TGTGCCAGCAGTACGAAACCCTCGGAGACCCAGTACTTC CASSTKPSETQYF
once . TRBJ2-2 TRBV7-9 TGTGCCAGCAGCAACCGGGACTGGACCTCAGGGGAGCTGTTTTTT CASSNRDWTSGELFF
. TRBD1 TRBJ2-2 TRBV28 TGTGCCAGCAGGATGCGGGACAGGAGCACCGGGGAGCTGTTTTTT CASRMRDRSTGELFF
. . TRBJ1-2 TRBV28 TGTGCCAGCAGTTTCTGGCGCTATGGCTACACCTTC CASSFWRYGYTF
. TRBD2 TRBJ2-3 TRBV18 TGTGCCAGCTCACCCGGACTAGGACCGGATACGCAGTATTTT CASSPGLGPDTQYF
. . TRBJ1-1 TRBV10-3 TGTGCCATCAGTGAGGACAGGAACACTGAAGCTTTCTTT CAISEDRNTEAFF
. . TRBJ2-5 TRBV5-1 TGCGCCAGCAGCCGCTGGGGGGAGACCCAGTACTTC CASSRWGETQYF
. . TRBJ2-7 TRBV11-2 TGTGCCAGCAGCGGTATACCGGGAAGGCGGTCCGGGGAGCAGTACTTC CASSGIPGRRSGEQYF
once TRBD2 TRBJ2-1 TRBV7-3 TGTGCCAGCAGTCGTACTAGCGGGAGTTTAAATGAGCAGTTCTTC CASSRTSGSLNEQFF
. TRBD1 TRBJ1-5 TRBV5-4 TGTGCCAGCAGCGCCGGGACAGTGAATCAGCCCCAGCATTTT CASSAGTVNQPQHF
once . TRBJ1-2 TRBV19 TGTGCCAGTAGTATAATGTCCCAGGGAGCGCCTGGCTACACCTTC CASSIMSQGAPGYTF
. TRBD1 TRBJ2-3 TRBV7-6 TGTGCCAGCAGCTTATCATCCGGGACAGGAGGCACAGATACGCAGTATTTT CASSLSSGTGGTDTQYF
. . TRBJ2-5 TRBV11-2 TGTGCCAGCAGCTTACGAATAAGGCAAGAGACCCAGTACTTC CASSLRIRQETQYF
. . TRBJ2-3 TRBV9 TGTGCCAGCAGCGTAGCTCGGACGGGACGCACAGATACGCAGTATTTT CASSVARTGRTDTQYF
. . TRBJ2-2 TRBV6-5 TGTGCCAGCAAGACCGGGCTTCCGAACACCGGGGAGCTGTTTTTT CASKTGLPNTGELFF
. TRBD1 TRBJ1-2 TRBV18 TGTGCCAGCTCACCCGAGGGGGCGGGTGGCTACACCTTC CASSPEGAGGYTF
. TRBD2 TRBJ2-1 TRBV11-2 TGTGCCAGCAGTGACCTTGCTCCGCTAGCGGGGCTAATACAGTTCTTC CASSDLAPLAGLIQFF
. . TRBJ2-1 TRBV6-6 TGTGCCAGCAGTTACGGGCCGAGCTCCTACAATGAGCAGTTCTTC CASSYGPSSYNEQFF
. . TRBJ1-2 TRBV5-4 TGTGCCAGCAGCTTGAGGCTGAAGAAAAGTTCAGATGGCTACACCTTC CASSLRLKKSSDGYTF
. . TRBJ2-1 TRBV5-4 TGTGCCAGCAGCTTTAGGGCTAGAAGGCATGAGCAGTTCTTC CASSFRARRHEQFF
. . TRBJ2-5 TRBV7-2 TGTGCCAGCGGCCGACGGGCTGAGGAGACCCAGTACTTC CASGRRAEETQYF
. . TRBJ2-7 TRBV4-1 TGCGCCAGCAGCCAACAAGAAAAACTAGAAGAGCAGTACTTC CASSQQEKLEEQYF
. . TRBJ1-2 TRBV29-1 TGCAGCGTTAACAGGGACTTTAGTGCCTATGGCTACACCTTC CSVNRDFSAYGYTF
. . TRBJ2-4 TRBV27 TGTGCCAGCAGTTTCGCAGGGGACGGCCCGAGAAACATTCAGTACTTC CASSFAGDGPRNIQYF
. TRBD1 TRBJ2-1 TRBV9 TGTGCCAGCAGCGTTTCCGGACAGGGGGTCCGGGAGCAGTTCTTC CASSVSGQGVREQFF
. . TRBJ1-2 TRBV5-5 TGTGCCAGCACCGACAGGCCCTCGAGCTATGGCTACACCTTC CASTDRPSSYGYTF
. . TRBJ2-3 TRBV14 TGTGCCAGCAGCCGACTGGGTGTTGGGACAGATACGCAGTATTTT CASSRLGVGTDTQYF
. . TRBJ1-2 TRBV5-4 TGTGCCAGCAGACGAGAGCTCGGGGTAGACTATGGCTACACCTTC CASRRELGVDYGYTF
. TRBD1 TRBJ1-2 TRBV6-1 TGTGCCAGCCCGGGACAGAACTATGGCTACACCTTC CASPGQNYGYTF
once . TRBJ2-1 TRBV14 TGTGCCAGCAGCCAAACAGGGTTCCGTAGTGAGCAGTTCTTC CASSQTGFRSEQFF
. TRBD2 TRBJ2-1 TRBV18 TGTGCCAGCTCACAACTAGCGGACTACAATGAGCAGTTCTTC CASSQLADYNEQFF
. . TRBJ1-5 TRBV28 TGTGCCAGCAGTTTACCGGGGAAAAGCAATCAGCCCCAGCATTTT CASSLPGKSNQPQHF
. TRBD1 TRBJ1-3 TRBV10-1 TGCGCCAGCAGTGACCCTCAGGGGGGCCGTGGAAACACCATATATTTT CASSDPQGGRGNTIYF
. . TRBJ2-1 TRBV29-1 TGCAGCGCAGAGCTAGGGAGCTCCTACAATGAGCAGTTCTTC CSAELGSSYNEQFF
. TRBD1 TRBJ1-4 TRBV28 TGTGCCAGCAGTTTATTCCCAGGGGGAGGTGAAAAACTGTTTTTT CASSLFPGGGEKLFF
. . TRBJ1-1 TRBV5-1 TGCGCCAGCAGCTTGGTCGGTGAAGCTTTCTTT CASSLVGEAFF
. TRBD2 TRBJ2-7 TRBV28 TGTGCCAGCAGCCCACCGGGGGGACCCTCCTACGAGCAGTACTTC CASSPPGGPSYEQYF
. TRBD2 TRBJ2-7 TRBV10-3 TGTGCCATCGGGAGGGGCGGGATAGCCTACTACGAGCAGTACTTC CAIGRGGIAYYEQYF
. . TRBJ2-2 TRBV5-1 TGCGCCAGCAGCTTTCTTGCCCGTGGAGGTTCCCCCGGGGAGCTGTTTTTT CASSFLARGGSPGELFF
. . TRBJ2-7 TRBV5-5 TGTGCCAGCAGCTTGGATCTCGGGGCTAGCGTCCACGAGCAGTACTTC CASSLDLGASVHEQYF
. . TRBJ2-1 TRBV2 TGTGCCAGCAGGGACTATAGCGATGAGCAGTTCTTC CASRDYSDEQFF
once TRBD1 TRBJ2-2 TRBV5-4 TGTGCCAGCAGCTTGGCCTCCAGGGGGCGAAACACCGGGGAGCTGTTTTTT CASSLASRGRNTGELFF
. . TRBJ2-3 TRBV15 TGTGCCACCAGCAGAGCTGCGGCGTATACGCAGTATTTT CATSRAAAYTQYF
. . TRBJ1-2 TRBV7-2 TGTGCCAGCAGCTTAGTCTCCGGGACATCAGGATATGGCTACACCTTC CASSLVSGTSGYGYTF
. TRBD2 TRBJ2-1 TRBV28 TGTGCCAGCAGTCCCCCCGGGACTAGCGGGTACAATGAGCAGTTCTTC CASSPPGTSGYNEQFF
. TRBD2 TRBJ2-5 TRBV28 TGTGCCAGCAAACTAGCGGGAACCGTCCAAGAGACCCAGTACTTC CASKLAGTVQETQYF
. . TRBJ1-1 TRBV19 TGTGCCAGTAGTATTGGGGGTTTAGGTACTGAAGCTTTCTTT CASSIGGLGTEAFF